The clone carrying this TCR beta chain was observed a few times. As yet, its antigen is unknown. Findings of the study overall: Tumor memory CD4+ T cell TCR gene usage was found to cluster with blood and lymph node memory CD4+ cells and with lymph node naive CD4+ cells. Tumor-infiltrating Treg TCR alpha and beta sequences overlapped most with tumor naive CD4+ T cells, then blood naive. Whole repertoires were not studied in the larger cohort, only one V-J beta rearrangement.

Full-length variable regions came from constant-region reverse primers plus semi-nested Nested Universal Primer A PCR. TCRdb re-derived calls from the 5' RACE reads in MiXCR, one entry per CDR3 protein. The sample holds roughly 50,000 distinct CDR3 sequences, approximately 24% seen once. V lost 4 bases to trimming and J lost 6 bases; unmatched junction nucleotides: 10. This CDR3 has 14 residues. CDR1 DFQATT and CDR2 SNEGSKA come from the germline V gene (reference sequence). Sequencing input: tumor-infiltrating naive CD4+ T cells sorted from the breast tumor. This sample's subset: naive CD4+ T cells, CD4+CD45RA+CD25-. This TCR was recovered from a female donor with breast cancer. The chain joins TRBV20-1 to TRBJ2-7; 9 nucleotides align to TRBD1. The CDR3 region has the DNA TGCAGTGCTAAATCCGGGACAGGGACCTTCGAGCAGTACTTC. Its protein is CSAKSGTGTFEQYF.